The 31 T cell receptor beta chains below were found in one sample sequenced in a study of blood T cell repertoires in COVID-19. Generated by immunoSEQ multiplex PCR, the TCRdb table keeps only in-frame clones and is missing some. The sample comprises roughly 140,000 clones, roughly 85% of which are singletons, and under 8.5% rests with the top ten. The sample taken for sequencing was peripheral blood. The receptors here all came from a woman in her fifties or sixties with COVID-19, enrolled during active disease.

The rearrangement uses TRBV7-3 and TRBJ2-1; D may be TRBD2 (7 bases). CDR1 and CDR2 (germline): SGHTA, FQGTGA. Trimming removed 2 bases from V and 5 bases from J, with 10 bases in between. CDR3 length: 14 amino acids. CDR3 nucleotides: TGTGCCAGCAGCTTAGAGGGGGGGCACAATGAGCAGTTCTTC. Translation gives CASSLEGGHNEQFF.

The J gene is TRBJ2-2, the V gene TRBV6-5, with D perhaps matching TRBD1 (5 bases). From germline, CDR1 is MNHEY and CDR2 SVGAGI. The CDR3 is 14 residues long. Trimming removed 5 bases from V and 6 bases from J, with 13 bases in between. The CDR3 DNA sequence: TGTGCCAGCAGTAGGGTCGACAGCGCCGGGGAGCTGTTTTTT. Amino acids: CASSRVDSAGELFF.

The genes are TRBV5-8 and TRBJ1-5; D is uncertain. The V end lost 6 bases, the J end lost 4 bases, and 8 bases lay between the germline ends. The CDR3 length is 12 residues. CDR1 is SGHTS, CDR2 YDEGEE, per germline. In DNA form, the CDR3 reads TGTGCCAGCACCCCGAGGAATCAGCCCCAGCATTTT. Protein: CASTPRNQPQHF. The variable domain in full, with the rest retrieved from reference TRBV5-8 and TRBJ1-5, is EAGVTQSPTHLIKTRGQQATLRCSPISGHTSVYWYQQALGLGLQFLLWYDEGEERNRGNFPPRFSGRQFPNYSSELNVNALELEDSALYLCASTPRNQPQHFGDGTRLSIL.

This rearrangement joins TRBV25-1 to TRBJ1-2; D may be TRBD1 (6 bases). CDR1 is MGHDK and CDR2 is SYGVNS in the germline V gene. The CDR3 runs 16 residues. The V and J ends lost 1 base and 8 bases respectively, with 20 bases between them. For the CDR3, the DNA is TGTGCCAGCAGTGAATTGGAATTGACAGGCTTCCCGGGCTACACCTTC. Protein product: CASSELELTGFPGYTF.

This sequence joins TRBV18 and TRBJ1-5, with D possibly matching TRBD1 (6 bases). CDR1 KGHSH and CDR2 LQKENI come from the germline V gene. The CDR3 has 12 residues. The V end was cut by 8 bases, the J end by 3 bases, with 8 bases between. CDR3 loop: CASRDTNQPQHF. CDR3 DNA sequence: TGTGCCAGCCGGGACACCAATCAGCCCCAGCATTTT.

The rearrangement joins TRBV7-6 to TRBJ2-3; 12 bases are shared with TRBD2. The CDR3 has 17 residues. Per the germline V gene, CDR1 is SGHVS and CDR2 is FNYEAQ. Germline trimming cut 1 base from V and 5 bases from J; bases unmatched to any gene: 7. CDR3 amino acids: CASSLGSSGGAQDTQYF. The CDR3 coding sequence is TGTGCCAGCAGCTTAGGCTCTAGCGGGGGGGCCCAAGATACGCAGTATTTT.

The V gene is TRBV7-3, the J gene TRBJ1-2, with D maybe TRBD1 (5 bases). Germline V gene lookup returns CDR1 SGHTA and CDR2 FQGTGA. The V end was cut by 1 base, the J end by 4 bases, with 13 bases between. This CDR3 has 15 amino acids. This chain's CDR3 is CASSLRGGEGYGYTF. CDR3 nucleotide sequence: TGTGCCAGCAGCTTAAGGGGCGGGGAGGGCTATGGCTACACCTTC.

This chain uses TRBV6-6 with TRBJ1-2; the match to TRBD1 covers 7 bases. Trimming cost V 2 bases and J 5 bases; bases outside gene matches: 5. The CDR3 contains 14 residues. Germline CDR1 reads MNHNY; CDR2 reads SVGAGI (reference sequence). The CDR3 is CASSYQGQQYGYTF. In DNA, the CDR3 is TGTGCCAGCAGTTACCAGGGACAGCAGTATGGCTACACCTTC.

This chain connects TRBV10-1 to TRBJ2-6; D unresolved. V dropped 4 bases and J dropped 5 bases, with 21 bases sitting between them. This CDR3 is built from 18 residues. The V gene's germline CDR1 is WNHNN and CDR2 SYGVQD (reference sequence). The CDR3 DNA is TGCGCCAGCAGTGGTATGCTAAGATCGCAAAGTCGGGCCAACGTCCTGACTTTC. It codes for CASSGMLRSQSRANVLTF.

The rearrangement joins TRBV10-3 to TRBJ1-2, with TRBD1 as a possible D gene (6 bases). V was shortened by 6 bases and J by 3 bases, with 14 bases between the two germline ends. Germline loops: CDR1 ENHRY, CDR2 SYGVKD. The CDR3 spans 14 residues. The CDR3: CAIRGGGSDYGYTF. The CDR3 nucleotides read TGTGCCATCAGGGGGGGCGGGAGTGACTATGGCTACACCTTC.

The chain employs TRBV25-1 and TRBJ1-1; D may be TRBD1 (6 bases). Looked up from germline, CDR1 is MGHDK and CDR2 is SYGVNS. The CDR3 contains 15 residues. With 8 bases removed from V and 4 bases from J, the gap between germline ends came to 20 bases. The CDR3, as DNA: TGTGCCAGCTCCCGGTTGCGCAGGGGCAGCACTGAAGCTTTCTTT. Translation: CASSRLRRGSTEAFF.

This chain links TRBV19 with TRBJ2-1; TRBD1 aligns across 9 bases. The CDR3 runs to 14 residues. From germline, CDR1 is LNHDA and CDR2 SQIVND (reference sequence). V lost 7 bases and J lost 2; bases outside the gene matches: 3. The CDR3 region is CASNDRGTYNEQFF. In DNA, the CDR3 is TGTGCCAGTAATGACAGGGGGACCTACAATGAGCAGTTCTTC.

The chain links TRBV2 to TRBJ2-2; TRBD1 is a possible D gene (6 bases). Trimming pared 8 bases from V and 0 bases from J, leaving 10 bases between. This CDR3 has 14 residues. CDR1 SNHLY and CDR2 FYNNEI come from the germline V gene. CDR3 sequence (DNA): TGTGCCAGCGTTGGGACAACGAACACCGGGGAGCTGTTTTTT. Its translation is CASVGTTNTGELFF.

CDR3 in amino acids: CASSDTAGGGETQYF. Written as DNA, the CDR3 is TGTGCCAGCAGTGACACAGCGGGAGGCGGGGAGACCCAGTACTTC. This sequence joins TRBV6-1 and TRBJ2-5; 9 bases fit TRBD2. The CDR3 has 15 amino acids. Germline CDR1 and CDR2: MNHNS and SASEGT. Trimming removed 3 bases from V and 5 bases from J; junction bases left unmatched: 7.

The DNA for the CDR3 is TGTGCCAGCAGCTGGTACGATGGACAGTTAGGATGGGAGACCCAGTACTTC. Its translation: CASSWYDGQLGWETQYF. V gene TRBV5-6 combines with J gene TRBJ2-5; possibly TRBD1 for D (6 bases). The CDR3 length is 17 residues. The V gene lost 3 bases and the J gene lost 5 bases, with 23 bases spanning the gap. The germline CDR1 and CDR2 sequences are SGHDT and YYEEEE.

V gene TRBV4-1 combines with J gene TRBJ1-1, with a weak D call TRBD1 (5 bases). The CDR3 contains 18 residues. CDR1 is MGHRA and CDR2 is YSYEKL in the germline V gene. The germline V and J ends were trimmed by 4 bases and 1 base, with 22 bases remaining between them. The CDR3 spells CASSRTGLDLLKNTEAFF. The CDR3, as DNA: TGCGCCAGCAGCCGCACAGGATTAGATCTTCTCAAGAACACTGAAGCTTTCTTT.

The chain couples TRBV6-5 to TRBJ1-5, with D possibly matching TRBD1 (5 bases). Per the germline V gene, CDR1 is MNHEY and CDR2 is SVGAGI. CDR3 length: 15 residues. V dropped 6 bases and J dropped 3 bases, with 15 bases sitting between them. The DNA for the CDR3 is TGTGCCAGCAGCTCTCAGGGCCTCCCCAATCAGCCCCAGCATTTT. Translation gives CASSSQGLPNQPQHF.

The chain carries TRBV13 and TRBJ1-5, with TRBD1 identical over 7 bases. CDR3 length equals 15 residues. After removal of 0 bases from V and 2 bases from J, the junction contained 1 base not matched to a gene. Looked up from germline, CDR1 is PRHDT and CDR2 is FYEKMQ (reference sequence). The CDR3 is CASSLGGGRNQPQHF. The DNA for the CDR3 is TGTGCCAGCAGCTTAGGAGGGGGCCGCAATCAGCCCCAGCATTTT.

J is TRBJ1-2 and V is TRBV19; D ambiguous. Trimming removed 7 bases at V and 2 bases at J, with 23 bases between. The CDR3 is 17 residues long. Germline V CDR1 and CDR2: LNHDA, SQIVND (reference sequence). CDR3 amino acids: CASIKYPQGGRNYGYTF. The CDR3 coding sequence is TGTGCCAGTATCAAATACCCCCAAGGTGGGAGGAACTATGGCTACACCTTC.

The CDR3 here is CASSVQGSNQPQHF. CDR3 DNA sequence: TGTGCCAGTAGTGTCCAGGGTAGCAATCAGCCCCAGCATTTT. The gene calls are TRBV19 and TRBJ1-5; maybe TRBD1 (5 bases). From germline, CDR1 is LNHDA and CDR2 SQIVND (reference sequence). Trimming cost V 5 bases and J 0 bases, with 8 bases left between them. CDR3 length: 14 residues.

The J gene is TRBJ1-5, the V gene TRBV27; a weak D match, TRBD1 (5 bases). Germline CDR1 is MNHEY and CDR2 is SMNVEV (reference sequence). The germline V and J ends were trimmed by 5 bases and 9 bases, with 14 bases remaining between them. This CDR3 has 13 amino acids. CDR3 protein: CASSRQFAGPQHF. The CDR3 bases are TGTGCCAGCAGTCGACAGTTCGCCGGGCCCCAGCATTTT.

V gene TRBV5-1 combines with J gene TRBJ2-1; the D gene is possibly TRBD2 (7 bases). Germline loops: CDR1 SGHRS, CDR2 YFSETQ. This CDR3 is built from 16 residues. Trimming left V 0 bases short and J 7 bases short, with 17 bases between. The CDR3 DNA is TGCGCCAGCAGCTTGGCCGCCGGGGGGCCTGAGAATGAGCAGTTCTTC. Translated: CASSLAAGGPENEQFF.

This chain connects TRBV9 to TRBJ1-1; 7 bases map to TRBD1. The CDR3 spans 16 residues. V was clipped by 0 bases and J by 7 bases; unmatched bases: 12. CDR1 and CDR2 (germline): SGDLS, YYNGEE. CDR3 sequence: CASSVGVRTGEFEAFF. The CDR3 nucleotides are TGTGCCAGCAGCGTAGGCGTGCGGACAGGAGAATTTGAAGCTTTCTTT. The entire variable domain, with the rest obtained from reference TRBV9 and TRBJ1-1, is as follows: DSGVTQTPKHLITATGQRVTLRCSPRSGDLSVYWYQQSLDQGLQFLIQYYNGEERAKGNILERFSAQQFPDLHSELNLSSLELGDSALYFCASSVGVRTGEFEAFFGQGTRLTVV.

The V and J genes are TRBV7-2 and TRBJ2-7, with 9 bases identical to TRBD2. Germline trimming cut 6 bases from V and 0 bases from J; bases unmatched to any gene: 6. CDR1 is SGHTA, CDR2 FQGNSA, per germline. This CDR3 spans 15 amino acids. The CDR3: CASRSPGLASYEQYF. The CDR3, as DNA: TGTGCCAGCAGATCACCGGGACTAGCCTCCTACGAGCAGTACTTC.

The CDR3 region has the DNA TGTGCCAGTACCGCGACAGGGGTTTTTAGCAATCAGCCCCAGCATTTT. Translated, it gives CASTATGVFSNQPQHF. The V and J genes are TRBV19 and TRBJ1-5; 8 bases agree with TRBD1. This CDR3 has 16 amino acids. Trimming at V came to 7 bases and at J to 0 bases, leaving 8 bases not matched to a gene. Germline V CDR1 and CDR2: LNHDA, SQIVND (reference sequence).

V gene TRBV6-2 or TRBV6-3 combines with J gene TRBJ1-2; D is unresolved. Germline V lookup: CDR1 MNHEY, CDR2 SVGEGT. Trimming took off 3 bases at V and 2 bases at J, with 7 bases between the two ends. This CDR3 contains 13 residues. For the CDR3, the DNA is TGTGCCAGCAGTTATACACACAACTATGGCTACACCTTC. Translating gives CASSYTHNYGYTF.

The rearrangement joins TRBV2 to TRBJ1-1; TRBD1 agrees at 7 bases. CDR1 and CDR2 (germline): SNHLY, FYNNEI. The CDR3 has 14 amino acids. Germline trimming cut 7 bases from V and 1 base from J; bases unmatched to any gene: 6. The CDR3 DNA reads TGTGCCAGCAACGCACAGGGGAAGAACACTGAAGCTTTCTTT. Amino acid sequence: CASNAQGKNTEAFF.

The V gene is TRBV5-8, the J gene TRBJ1-1; TRBD1 aligns across 8 bases. This CDR3 spans 15 amino acids. Germline CDR1 reads SGHTS; CDR2 reads YDEGEE. The V segment lost 4 bases and the J segment 3 bases; nucleotides outside the gene matches: 8. The CDR3 spells CASSQRQGRYTEAFF. CDR3 coding DNA: TGTGCCAGCAGCCAAAGACAGGGGAGGTACACTGAAGCTTTCTTT. The whole variable domain, remainder taken from reference TRBV5-8 and TRBJ1-1, is EAGVTQSPTHLIKTRGQQATLRCSPISGHTSVYWYQQALGLGLQFLLWYDEGEERNRGNFPPRFSGRQFPNYSSELNVNALELEDSALYLCASSQRQGRYTEAFFGQGTRLTVV.

This chain links TRBV6-5 with TRBJ1-1, with 10 positions matching TRBD1. The germline V gene encodes CDR1 MNHEY and CDR2 SVGAGI. This CDR3 comprises 14 residues. V lost 6 bases to trimming and J lost 5 bases; unmatched junction nucleotides: 6. The CDR3 bases are TGTGCCAGCAGGGACCGGACAGGGGGGACTGAAGCTTTCTTT. Encoded protein: CASRDRTGGTEAFF.

The chain joins TRBV5-1 to TRBJ2-6; possible D gene TRBD1, 6 bases. V lost 7 bases to trimming and J lost 2 bases, with 13 bases between them. The V gene's germline CDR1 is SGHRS and CDR2 YFSETQ. CDR3 size: 15 residues. The CDR3 loop is CASFLTGTGANVLTF. The CDR3 DNA reads as TGCGCCAGCTTCCTTACAGGGACTGGGGCCAACGTCCTGACTTTC.

The CDR3 region is CASSYQSGAQYF. DNA of the CDR3: TGTGCCAGCAGTTACCAATCGGGGGCCCAGTACTTC. The V gene is TRBV6-5, the J gene TRBJ2-5; a possible D gene is TRBD2 (6 bases). CDR3 size: 12 residues. CDR1 and CDR2 from the germline V gene are MNHEY and SVGAGI. V shed 2 bases and J shed 9 bases, with 10 bases lying between them.